This T cell receptor beta chain came from a study of early T cells in non-severe SARS-CoV-2 infection. V was pared by 5 bases and J by 8 bases, with 12 bases between. CDR3 length: 11 amino acids. CDR1 is SQVTM, CDR2 ANQGSEA, per germline. In this sample, this clonotype turned up many times. Each cDNA molecule carried a unique molecular identifier. From the 5' RACE reads, TCRdb called clonotypes with MiXCR, one entry per CDR3 protein. The table records tens of thousands of distinct CDR3 sequences, about 11% of them present only once. The V and J genes are TRBV29-1 and TRBJ1-2; no firm D call. The source of this sequence is an adult who was a healthcare worker with PCR-confirmed SARS-CoV-2 infection or an uninfected control (not recorded which). Sequenced here: whole blood, sampled at baseline. The CDR3 nucleotides are TGCAGCGTTTTCCTGGACGGGGGCTACACCTTC. Translated, it gives CSVFLDGGYTF. Supplemented by reference TRBV29-1 and TRBJ1-2, the full variable domain reads SAVISQKPSRDICQRGTSLTIQCQVDSQVTMMFWYRQQPGQSLTLIATANQGSEATYESGFVIDKFPISRPNLTFSTLTVSNMSPEDSSIYLCSVFLDGGYTFGSGTRLTVV.